This T cell receptor beta chain was found in a study of cytomegalovirus exposure and HLA in healthy donors. 13 Jbeta primers and 60 Vbeta primers were used for the PCR. TCRdb keeps only in-frame clones here, not all; method: immunoSEQ multiplex PCR. This sample has over 90,000 clones, with 55% to 80% found just once. Specimen: PBMCs. The clonotype comes from a man aged 35-49 years in good health and CMV-seronegative.

CDR3: CASSYAGRHREYF. The CDR3, as DNA: TGTGCCAGCAGCTACGCCGGACGTCACAGGGAGTACTTC. The chain has TRBV6-5 and TRBJ2-7; weak D call: TRBD1 (6 bases). This CDR3 is 13 amino acids long. V gave up 6 bases and J gave up 11 bases, with 20 bases separating them. Germline values: CDR1 MNHEY, CDR2 SVGAGI.